The 16 T cell receptor beta chains given below trace back to one sample, sequenced in a study of blood T cell repertoires in COVID-19. Sequenced by immunoSEQ multiplex PCR; TCRdb stores in-frame clones only, minus some. The table has approximately 240,000 clones, approximately 80% seen once. The sample taken for sequencing was peripheral blood. These receptors all stem from a woman aged 40 to 49 with active or convalescent COVID-19.

The chain carries TRBV14 and TRBJ1-2, with a tentative D call TRBD1 (5 bases). V lost 5 bases, J lost 8 bases, and 12 bases lay in between. CDR1 and CDR2 (germline): SGHDN, FVKESK. The CDR3 has 12 residues. The chain's CDR3 is CASSSVRGGYTF. DNA of the CDR3: TGTGCCAGCAGCTCCGTACGGGGGGGCTACACCTTC.

This rearrangement joins TRBV9 to TRBJ1-1; D is unresolved. Trimming stripped 0 bases from V and 7 bases from J, with 13 bases between. The CDR3 has 14 amino acids. Germline CDR1 is SGDLS and CDR2 is YYNGEE. CDR3 protein: CASSVGIGRYEAFF. The CDR3 DNA follows: TGTGCCAGCAGCGTAGGTATAGGGAGATATGAAGCTTTCTTT.

This sequence joins TRBV27 and TRBJ2-5; D is uncertain. The CDR3 covers 13 residues. The germline V and J ends were trimmed by 5 bases and 5 bases, with 12 bases remaining between them. The germline CDR1 and CDR2 sequences are MNHEY and SMNVEV (reference sequence). The chain's CDR3 is CASSPHLVETQYF. The CDR3 nucleotides read TGTGCCAGCAGTCCTCACCTAGTTGAGACCCAGTACTTC.

This chain joins TRBV19 and TRBJ1-2; 7 bases are a match to TRBD1. The V gene end was trimmed by 0 bases and the J gene end by 4 bases; junction bases not matched to a gene: 14. Germline values: CDR1 LNHDA, CDR2 SQIVND (reference sequence). The CDR3 is 18 residues long. The CDR3 region is CASSIDSSDRPHTYGYTF. Here the CDR3 DNA reads TGTGCCAGTAGTATAGACTCCTCGGACAGGCCCCACACCTATGGCTACACCTTC.

CDR3 bases: TGTGCCAGCAGCCGAACCGGGACAGGGGCGGTTGACTATGGCTACACCTTC. Translation: CASSRTGTGAVDYGYTF. This chain connects TRBV28 to TRBJ1-2, with 10 bases aligning to TRBD1. J lost 3 bases, V lost 6 bases, and 13 bases had no gene match. CDR1 and CDR2 (germline): MDHEN, SYDVKM. The CDR3 has 17 amino acids.

The chain uses TRBV7-9 and TRBJ1-5; maybe TRBD1 (5 bases). The CDR3 covers 15 residues. V was clipped by 7 bases and J by 0 bases, with 13 bases between them. Germline CDR1 reads SEHNR; CDR2 reads FQNEAQ (reference sequence). CDR3 in DNA: TGTGCCAGCACCGGGGGGACGGCTAGCAATCAGCCCCAGCATTTT. Its protein product is CASTGGTASNQPQHF.

J is TRBJ2-4 and V is TRBV18, with D hard to call. The V and J ends lost 3 bases and 6 bases respectively, with 9 bases between them. There are 13 residues in the CDR3. CDR1 KGHSH and CDR2 LQKENI come from the germline V gene. CDR3 bases: TGTGCCAGCTCACCGGCAGAATTAAACATTCAGTACTTC. Its translation: CASSPAELNIQYF. Full variable domain (missing parts from reference TRBV18 and TRBJ2-4): NAGVMQNPRHLVRRRGQEARLRCSPMKGHSHVYWYRQLPEEGLKFMVYLQKENIIDESGMPKERFSAEFPKEGPSILRIQQVVRGDSAAYFCASSPAELNIQYFGAGTRLSVL.

The chain joins TRBV15 to TRBJ1-1, with 10 bases fitting TRBD1. J gave up 11 bases and V 0 bases, and 9 bases lay outside the gene matches. Looked up from germline, CDR1 is LNHNV and CDR2 is YYDKDF (reference sequence). The CDR3 totals 15 residues. The CDR3 loop reads CATSREGTGARRAFF. The CDR3 DNA sequence: TGTGCCACCAGCAGAGAGGGGACAGGGGCCCGTCGGGCTTTCTTT. Full variable domain (missing parts from reference TRBV15 and TRBJ1-1): DAMVIQNPRYQVTQFGKPVTLSCSQTLNHNVMYWYQQKSSQAPKLLFHYYDKDFNNEADTPDNFQSRRPNTSFCFLDIRSPGLGDTAMYLCATSREGTGARRAFFGQGTRLTVV.

As regards this clone: This sample also contains other DNA sequences that code for the same CDR3. The chain joins TRBV6-1 to TRBJ1-5; D is uncertain. Germline V gene data show CDR1 as MNHNS and CDR2 as SASEGT. Between the trimmed V and J ends, which lost 1 base and 0 bases, there was a span of 4 bases. The CDR3 runs 14 residues. CDR3 bases: TGTGCCAGCAGTGAAGTAGTTAGCAATCAGCCCCAGCATTTT. It specifies CASSEVVSNQPQHF.

This rearrangement joins TRBV10-3 to TRBJ2-2, with a weak D call TRBD2 (5 bases). There are 12 residues in the CDR3. The germline V gene encodes CDR1 ENHRY and CDR2 SYGVKD. CDR3 loop: CAARGDTGELFF. DNA of the CDR3: TGTGCAGCCCGGGGAGACACCGGGGAGCTGTTTTTT.

This clone was counted once. This chain links TRBV28 with TRBJ2-1; 7 bases are shared with TRBD2. The V and J ends lost 8 bases and 4 bases, in that order; junction bases with no gene match: 8. Germline CDR1 is MDHEN and CDR2 is SYDVKM. The CDR3 runs to 14 residues. The CDR3 spells CASLLSGGYNEQFF. DNA for the CDR3: TGTGCCAGCCTTCTGTCGGGGGGATACAATGAGCAGTTCTTC.

This rearrangement joins TRBV7-2 to TRBJ1-2; D uncertain. Germline CDR1 and CDR2: SGHTA and FQGNSA. With 2 bases removed from V and 2 bases from J, the gap between germline ends came to 6 bases. The CDR3 length is 13 residues. Here the CDR3 DNA reads TGTGCCAGCAGCTTAACACAAAACTATGGCTACACCTTC. Translating it yields CASSLTQNYGYTF.

The chain recombines TRBV10-3 with TRBJ2-1, with 10 bases that match TRBD2. The CDR3 spans 13 residues. Losses at the gene ends were 10 bases for V and 8 bases for J; bases not matched to a gene: 8. CDR1 and CDR2 (germline): ENHRY, SYGVKD. The CDR3 sequence: CATRTSGGDEQFF. DNA of the CDR3: TGTGCCACCCGGACTAGCGGAGGGGATGAGCAGTTCTTC.

The genes are TRBV4-1 and TRBJ2-7; possibly TRBD2 for D (5 bases). The CDR3 contains 14 residues. The germline CDR1 and CDR2 sequences are MGHRA and YSYEKL. Trimming left V 4 bases short and J 1 base short, with 11 bases between. The CDR3 sequence is CASSPVRDSYEQYV. In DNA form, the CDR3 reads TGCGCCAGCAGCCCGGTACGGGATTCCTACGAGCAGTACGTC.

The V call is TRBV5-1, the J call TRBJ1-1; D might be TRBD1 (5 bases). Trimming cost V 0 bases and J 3 bases, with 6 bases left between them. CDR1 SGHRS and CDR2 YFSETQ come from the germline V gene. The CDR3 is 13 residues long. The CDR3 loop reads CASSLARDTEAFF. CDR3 sequence (DNA): TGCGCCAGCAGCTTGGCCAGGGACACTGAAGCTTTCTTT.

This sequence joins TRBV2 and TRBJ2-1; 8 bases are a match to TRBD1. The trim removed 6 bases at V and 9 bases at J, leaving 10 bases unmatched. CDR1 is SNHLY, CDR2 FYNNEI, per germline. This CDR3 contains 14 residues. This chain's CDR3 is CASRIGQGIGEQFF. In nucleotides, the CDR3 is TGTGCCAGCAGGATAGGACAGGGAATCGGTGAGCAGTTCTTC.